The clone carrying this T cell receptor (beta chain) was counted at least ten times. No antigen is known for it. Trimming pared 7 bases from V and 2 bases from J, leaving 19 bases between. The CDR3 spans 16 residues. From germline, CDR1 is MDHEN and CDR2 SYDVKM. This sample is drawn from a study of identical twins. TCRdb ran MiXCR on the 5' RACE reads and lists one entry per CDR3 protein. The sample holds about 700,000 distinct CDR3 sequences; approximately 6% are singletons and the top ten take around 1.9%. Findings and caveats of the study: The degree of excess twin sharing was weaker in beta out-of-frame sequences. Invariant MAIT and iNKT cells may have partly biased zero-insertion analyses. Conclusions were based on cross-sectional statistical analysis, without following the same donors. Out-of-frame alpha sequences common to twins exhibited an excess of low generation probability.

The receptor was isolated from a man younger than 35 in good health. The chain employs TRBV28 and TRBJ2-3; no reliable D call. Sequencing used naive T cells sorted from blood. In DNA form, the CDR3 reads TGTGCCAGCACCCCCGGGTGGTCCCCCACCACAGATACGCAGTATTTT. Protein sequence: CASTPGWSPTTDTQYF.